One sample yielded the 15 T cell receptor beta chains listed below, sequenced in a study of cytomegalovirus exposure and HLA in healthy donors. Use of 60 Vbeta and 13 Jbeta primers characterized the PCR. The data were produced by immunoSEQ multiplex PCR, yet TCRdb's version contains in-frame clones alone and is incomplete. This sample has approximately 150,000 clones, with approximately 80% found just once. Sequencing was done on a sample of PBMCs. These receptor sequences come from a woman between 25 and 40 years old in good health and CMV-seropositive.

The J gene is TRBJ2-5, the V gene TRBV14; D not resolved. Germline V gene lookup returns CDR1 SGHDN and CDR2 FVKESK. The V gene lost 1 base and the J gene lost 4 bases, with 16 bases spanning the gap. The CDR3 has 16 amino acids. The chain's CDR3 is CASSQGPSSMRETQYF. The CDR3, as DNA: TGTGCCAGCAGCCAAGGCCCCTCCTCGATGAGAGAGACCCAGTACTTC.

This chain joins TRBV6-5 and TRBJ2-1; D gene ambiguous. The CDR3 covers 16 residues. Germline CDR1 and CDR2: MNHEY and SVGAGI. V was shortened by 0 bases and J by 1 base, with 10 bases between the two germline ends. CDR3 DNA: TGTGCCAGCAGTTACTCGAAGATTACTTCCTACAATGAGCAGTTCTTC. Amino acids: CASSYSKITSYNEQFF.

The rearrangement joins TRBV7-7 to TRBJ2-1; 9 bases align to TRBD2. The CDR3 covers 15 residues. The V gene end was trimmed by 1 base and the J gene end by 6 bases; junction bases not matched to a gene: 4. In germline, CDR1 is SSHAT, CDR2 FNYEAQ (reference sequence). The CDR3 reads CASSLGTSDVNEQFF. The CDR3 DNA sequence: TGTGCCAGCAGCTTAGGGACTAGCGACGTCAATGAGCAGTTCTTC. The variable domain in full, with the rest retrieved from reference TRBV7-7 and TRBJ2-1, is GAGVSQSPRYKVTKRGQDVTLRCDPISSHATLYWYQQALGQGPEFLTYFNYEAQPDKSGLPSDRFSAERPEGSISTLTIQRTEQRDSAMYRCASSLGTSDVNEQFFGPGTRLTVL.

The V and J genes are TRBV5-4 and TRBJ2-1, with 8 nucleotides matching TRBD1. The ends lost 4 bases at V and 6 bases at J; junction bases unmatched: 18. The germline gives CDR1 SGHNT, CDR2 YYREEE (reference sequence). The CDR3 totals 18 residues. This CDR3 reads CASSPGPKTGGFFNEQFF. CDR3 in DNA: TGTGCCAGCAGCCCCGGACCCAAAACAGGGGGATTTTTCAATGAGCAGTTCTTC.

The CDR3 spells CASRLQGINTGELFF. The CDR3 DNA sequence: TGTGCCAGCAGACTACAGGGGATTAACACCGGGGAGCTGTTTTTT. V gene TRBV11-2 combines with J gene TRBJ2-2; 7 bases are shared with TRBD1. The germline V gene encodes CDR1 SGHAT and CDR2 FQNNGV. This CDR3 comprises 15 residues. V shed 6 bases and J 2 bases; nucleotides not matched to a gene: 6.

Notes on this clone: Other nucleotide sequences in the sample specify the same CDR3. This chain connects TRBV18 to TRBJ1-1; no clear D gene. The germline CDR1 and CDR2 sequences are KGHSH and LQKENI. V was cut by 0 bases and J by 3 bases, with 11 bases left in between. The CDR3 runs to 15 residues. This CDR3 reads CASSPPAGRDTEAFF. In nucleotides, the CDR3 is TGTGCCAGCTCACCACCAGCGGGCAGAGACACTGAAGCTTTCTTT.

The V gene is TRBV12-2, the J gene TRBJ2-2; the table's D call, TRBD1, was not checked against the DNA. TRBV12-2 corresponds to a pseudogene. CDR3 length: 17 amino acids. The CDR3 loop is CASRLATDRGGAGELFF. In DNA, the CDR3 is TGTGCAAGTCGCTTAGCAACCGACAGGGGGGGAGCCGGGGAGCTGTTTTTT.

This chain uses TRBV19 with TRBJ2-7; tentative D call: TRBD1 (7 bases). The CDR3 sequence is 15 residues long. Germline loops: CDR1 LNHDA, CDR2 SQIVND (reference sequence). V was shortened by 1 base and J by 3 bases, with 13 bases between the two germline ends. The CDR3 sequence is CASSIGRRDSYEQYF. The CDR3 nucleotides are TGTGCCAGTAGTATAGGTCGGAGGGACAGCTACGAGCAGTACTTC.

This clone came up a few times. The same CDR3 can be traced to other DNA sequences in this sample. The rearrangement links TRBV5-1 to TRBJ2-1; D is perhaps TRBD2 (7 bases). Trimming pared 0 bases from V and 2 bases from J, leaving 9 bases between. Germline-derived CDR1 and CDR2 are SGHRS and YFSETQ. This CDR3 spans 15 amino acids. CDR3: CASSLGGGAYNEQFF. CDR3 sequence (DNA): TGCGCCAGCAGCTTGGGCGGGGGCGCCTACAATGAGCAGTTCTTC.

CDR3 residues: CASSSRTDGYTF. In DNA, the CDR3 is TGTGCCAGCAGCTCGAGGACAGATGGCTACACCTTC. The rearrangement uses TRBV11-2 and TRBJ1-2, with TRBD1 as a possible D gene (6 bases). Germline V gives CDR1 SGHAT, CDR2 FQNNGV. The V end was cut by 4 bases, the J end by 6 bases, with 9 bases between. This CDR3 is built from 12 residues.

V and J are TRBV9 and TRBJ1-1; TRBD1 matches 7 bases. The CDR3 is made up of 14 amino acids. J gave up 5 bases and V 4 bases, and 8 bases lay outside the gene matches. CDR1 and CDR2 from the germline V gene are SGDLS and YYNGEE. The CDR3 sequence is CASSLTGDGTEAFF. CDR3 DNA sequence: TGTGCCAGCAGCCTAACAGGGGACGGGACTGAAGCTTTCTTT.

The chain carries TRBV7-8 and TRBJ2-7; D is perhaps TRBD2 (6 bases). CDR3 length equals 14 residues. Germline V gene data show CDR1 as SGHVS and CDR2 as FQNEAQ. Trimming left V 2 bases short and J 1 base short, with 9 bases between. The CDR3 loop is CASSLIAASYEQYF. In DNA form, the CDR3 reads TGTGCCAGCAGCTTAATAGCGGCTTCCTACGAGCAGTACTTC.

A remark on this clone: Different DNA sequences within this sample yield the same CDR3. This rearrangement joins TRBV5-6 to TRBJ2-5; 10 bases are shared with TRBD2. After removal of 0 bases from V and 4 bases from J, the junction contained 3 bases not matched to a gene. This CDR3 contains 15 residues. Per germline, CDR1 SGHDT and CDR2 YYEEEE. This chain's CDR3 is CASSLVAGGRETQYF. The DNA for the CDR3 is TGTGCCAGCAGCTTGGTAGCGGGGGGCAGAGAGACCCAGTACTTC.

This clone was recorded a few times. This sequence joins TRBV5-4 and TRBJ2-3, with D possibly being TRBD2 (5 bases). The V gene's germline CDR1 is SGHNT and CDR2 YYREEE (reference sequence). This CDR3 has 15 residues. Trimming took 2 bases from V and 6 from J, leaving 16 bases between them. The CDR3 DNA follows: TGTGCCAGCAGCTTCTTGGCCGCTTGGAGGGATACGCAGTATTTT. Translated: CASSFLAAWRDTQYF.

The chain links TRBV27 to TRBJ2-7; TRBD1 aligns across 7 bases. The length of the CDR3 is 13 residues. The germline CDR1 and CDR2 sequences are MNHEY and SMNVEV (reference sequence). V was pared by 7 bases and J by 0 bases, with 3 bases of the junction left unmatched. Written as DNA, the CDR3 is TGTGCCAGCACAGGGGGACACTCCTACGAGCAGTACTTC. Translation gives CASTGGHSYEQYF.